This T cell receptor (beta chain) stems from a study of beta chain features in type 1 diabetes. Study-wide context: Patients were similar to healthy donors in age and gender (as well as in cell yields). Examination covered some 110,000,000 sorted cells spanning all samples.

CDR3 size: 14 residues. Germline assignment: CDR1 SQVTM and CDR2 ANQGSEA. The junction had 4 bases not matched to a gene; V was cut back by 5 bases and J by 6 bases. Since all of the isolated RNA was reverse transcribed, expressed TCRB transcripts were what got sequenced. Method: immunoSEQ multiplex PCR; TCRdb's copy keeps in-frame clones and lacks some. Here the sample spans roughly 730,000 clones, 13% being singletons. Comments on this clone: Its antigen remains unknown.

Each of the CD4+ naive, central memory, regulatory and stem cell-like memory populations was sorted via CD45RO/CCR7/CD25/CD127/CD95/CD27. General study results and limits: Across patients, naive, central memory and Treg TCRB repertoires exhibited apparently greater similarity than was observed across healthy donors. People with Type 1 diabetes carried modestly yet significantly shorter TCRB CDR3s in all four CD4+ subsets.

Specimen: naive CD4+ T cells from blood. The chain is built from TRBV29-1 and TRBJ1-4; TRBD1 matches 12 bases. The sequence came from a man aged 18-30 years with type 1 diabetes. CDR3 in DNA: TGCAGCGTTTCGGGACAGGGGGCGGATGAAAAACTGTTTTTT. Its translation: CSVSGQGADEKLFF. The full variable domain, its missing parts supplied by reference TRBV29-1 and TRBJ1-4, is SAVISQKPSRDICQRGTSLTIQCQVDSQVTMMFWYRQQPGQSLTLIATANQGSEATYESGFVIDKFPISRPNLTFSTLTVSNMSPEDSSIYLCSVSGQGADEKLFFGSGTQLSVL.